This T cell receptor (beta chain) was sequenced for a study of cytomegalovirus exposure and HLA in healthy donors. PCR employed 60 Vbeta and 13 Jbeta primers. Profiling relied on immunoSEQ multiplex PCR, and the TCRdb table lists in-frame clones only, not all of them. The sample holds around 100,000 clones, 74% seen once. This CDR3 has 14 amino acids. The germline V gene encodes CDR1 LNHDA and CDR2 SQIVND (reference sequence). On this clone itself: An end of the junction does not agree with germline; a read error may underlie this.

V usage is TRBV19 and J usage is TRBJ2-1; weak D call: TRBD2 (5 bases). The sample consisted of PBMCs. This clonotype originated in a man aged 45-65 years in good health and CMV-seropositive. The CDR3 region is CASNYGGSYDEQFF. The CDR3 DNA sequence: TGTGCCAGTAATTATGGAGGCTCCTACGATGAGCAGTTCTTC.